The 14 T cell receptor beta chains below come from one sample, sequenced in a study of CD4 and CD8 cells across lung adenocarcinoma regions. TCRdb re-called the PCR reads with MiXCR, one entry per CDR3 protein. The table has roughly 7,600 distinct CDR3 sequences, about 50% seen once. Sample: CD8+ T cells from the center of a lung tumor. These receptors all come from a male donor with lung adenocarcinoma. The CD4 and CD8 labels of this study may be unreliable.

This clonotype has just a few counts. The rearrangement joins TRBV28 to TRBJ1-2; D remains ambiguous. Germline V gene data show CDR1 as MDHEN and CDR2 as SYDVKM. This CDR3 has 14 residues. Trimming took 7 bases from V and 5 from J, leaving 17 bases between them. DNA of the CDR3: TGTGCCAGCAACTTACCGGGTCTGGGATATGGCTACACCTTC. Translated: CASNLPGLGYGYTF.

Ten or more counts support this clonotype. The rearrangement uses TRBV3-1 and TRBJ2-3; tentatively, D is TRBD2 (5 bases). The CDR3 is made up of 17 amino acids. V was clipped by 2 bases and J by 6 bases, with 21 bases between them. Germline values: CDR1 LGHDT, CDR2 YNNKEL (reference sequence). The CDR3 reads CASSQTLKREGSDTQYF. CDR3 in DNA: TGTGCCAGCAGCCAAACATTAAAGAGGGAAGGCTCGGATACGCAGTATTTT.

This clonotype was observed a few times. The chain uses TRBV7-6 and TRBJ2-2; D is perhaps TRBD2 (6 bases). This CDR3 contains 16 residues. V shed 3 bases and J shed 8 bases, with 19 bases lying between them. From germline, CDR1 is SGHVS and CDR2 FNYEAQ. This CDR3 is CASSFVSGLARGELFF. CDR3 coding DNA: TGTGCCAGCAGCTTCGTCTCGGGGCTAGCGAGGGGGGAGCTGTTTTTT. Drawing the rest from reference TRBV7-6 and TRBJ2-2, the complete variable domain is GAGVSQSPRYKVTKRGQDVALRCDPISGHVSLYWYRQALGQGPEFLTYFNYEAQQDKSGLPNDRFSAERPEGSISTLTIQRTEQRDSAMYRCASSFVSGLARGELFFGEGSRLTVL.

This clonotype came up a few times. As DNA, the CDR3 is TGTGCCAGCAGAAACCAGGTGTTCGGGAGCACAGATACGCAGTATTTT. Translated, it gives CASRNQVFGSTDTQYF. This chain links TRBV6-1 with TRBJ2-3, with unresolved D. The germline CDR1 and CDR2 sequences are MNHNS and SASEGT. V was pared by 6 bases and J by 0 bases, with 16 bases between. The CDR3 covers 16 residues.

In the case of this clonotype: One end of the junction varies from germline; a read error may be responsible. CDR3 in amino acids: CARGLGGNSTDTQYF. In nucleotides, the CDR3 is TGCGCCAGGGGGCTCGGGGGAAATTCCACAGATACGCAGTATTTC. The rearrangement joins TRBV10-1 to TRBJ2-3; weak D call: TRBD2 (6 bases). The CDR3 consists of 15 residues. Per the germline V gene, CDR1 is WNHNN and CDR2 is SYGVQD (reference sequence).

A word on this clonotype: At one end the junction does not follow the germline gene, possibly because of a read error. The chain joins TRBV6-1 to TRBJ1-5; 7 bases match TRBD1. Germline V lookup: CDR1 MNHNS, CDR2 SASEGT. The CDR3 length is 14 residues. The CDR3: CASTSGQSDQPLHF. CDR3 DNA sequence: TGTGCCAGCACCTCGGGACAGAGCGATCAGCCCCTGCACTTT.

The rearrangement links TRBV12-3 or TRBV12-4 to TRBJ1-4, with D unresolved. The length of the CDR3 is 12 residues. The germline V and J ends were trimmed by 5 bases and 8 bases, with 9 bases remaining between them. The CDR3 protein is CASSPYKEKLFF. CDR3 coding DNA: TGTGCCAGCAGTCCATACAAGGAAAAACTGTTTTTT.

This clonotype was counted at least ten times. The gene calls are TRBV6-1 and TRBJ2-7, with D unresolved. The V end lost 6 bases, the J end lost 3 bases, and 6 bases lay between the germline ends. There are 11 residues in the CDR3. The V gene's germline CDR1 is MNHNS and CDR2 SASEGT. CDR3 coding DNA: TGTGCCAGCAGCCTCATCTACGAGCAGTACTTC. Its protein product is CASSLIYEQYF.

This clonotype was found a few times. Being one base from a much bigger clone, this may be a read error. The chain uses TRBV7-2 and TRBJ2-3; D unresolved. CDR3 size: 15 residues. CDR1 and CDR2 from the germline V gene are SGHTA and FQGNSA. The CDR3 loop reads CVSSLGPNPADTQYF. Written as DNA, the CDR3 is TGTGTCAGCAGCTTAGGGCCCAACCCCGCAGATACGCAGTATTTT.

The chain combines TRBV10-3 with TRBJ1-2; the match to TRBD1 covers 9 bases. The germline V gene has CDR1 ENHRY and CDR2 SYGVKD. Germline trimming cut 5 bases from V and 7 bases from J; bases unmatched to any gene: 8. This CDR3 is built from 14 residues. CDR3: CAISPGQGRGGYTF. The CDR3 coding sequence is TGTGCCATCAGTCCGGGACAGGGACGGGGTGGCTACACCTTC.

V is TRBV6-1 and J is TRBJ2-7; 9 bases match TRBD1. CDR3 length: 15 amino acids. Germline assignment: CDR1 MNHNS and CDR2 SASEGT. J was trimmed by 5 bases and V by 6 bases; bases with no gene match: 11. Here the CDR3 reads CASRLPDRGFNEQYF. DNA for the CDR3: TGTGCCAGCAGACTCCCGGACAGGGGCTTTAACGAGCAGTACTTC.

The gene calls are TRBV6-5 and TRBJ2-1, with TRBD2 matching 7 bases. The germline V gene has CDR1 MNHEY and CDR2 SVGAGI. This CDR3 is 16 amino acids long. The V segment lost 2 bases and the J segment 4 bases; nucleotides outside the gene matches: 8. The CDR3 DNA reads TGTGCCAGCAGTTACGGGCAGCTAGCGGATTACAATGAGCAGTTCTTC. It translates to CASSYGQLADYNEQFF.

The chain joins TRBV6-1 to TRBJ2-5; maybe TRBD1 (8 bases). Trimming took off 6 bases at V and 5 bases at J, with 16 bases between the two ends. The CDR3 loop spans 14 amino acids. Per germline, CDR1 MNHNS and CDR2 SASEGT. CDR3 sequence: CASSDRGGSETQYF. The CDR3, as DNA: TGTGCCAGCAGCGACAGGGGCGGGAGTGAGACCCAGTACTTC.

The chain joins TRBV27 to TRBJ2-2; D unresolved. Deletions cut 9 bases from V and 0 bases from J, with 14 bases between. Germline V gene data show CDR1 as MNHEY and CDR2 as SMNVEV (reference sequence). The CDR3 is 15 amino acids. For the CDR3, the DNA is TGTGCCAGTTTTGGCCGCCCCGCGAACACCGGGGAGCTGTTTTTT. Translation: CASFGRPANTGELFF.